This T cell receptor (beta chain) stems from a study of regulatory T cells in long-lasting Graves disease. Time point: persistent/refractory GD, antithyroid drugs over 5 years with positive TRAb. From PBMCs, RNA was extracted and then used to make the TCR library. In germline, CDR1 is MDHEN, CDR2 SYDVKM. After removal of 6 bases from V and 3 bases from J, the junction contained 5 bases not matched to a gene. The CDR3 extends over 15 amino acids. iRepertoire HTBI primers and Arm-PCR of CDR3 regions built TCR beta libraries. MiXCR, applied by TCRdb to the multiplex PCR reads, yields one record per CDR3 protein. The sample yields roughly 500,000 distinct CDR3 sequences, less than 25% seen once.

The TCR comes from a female donor with Graves disease. The input for sequencing was peripheral blood mononuclear cells (PBMCs), taken when the disease was refractory, from a patient treated with antithyroid drugs. The chain carries TRBV28 and TRBJ1-2; 12 bases agree with TRBD1. Here the CDR3 reads CASSTGTGGDYGYTF. CDR3 in DNA: TGTGCCAGCAGCACCGGGACAGGGGGCGACTATGGCTACACCTTC.